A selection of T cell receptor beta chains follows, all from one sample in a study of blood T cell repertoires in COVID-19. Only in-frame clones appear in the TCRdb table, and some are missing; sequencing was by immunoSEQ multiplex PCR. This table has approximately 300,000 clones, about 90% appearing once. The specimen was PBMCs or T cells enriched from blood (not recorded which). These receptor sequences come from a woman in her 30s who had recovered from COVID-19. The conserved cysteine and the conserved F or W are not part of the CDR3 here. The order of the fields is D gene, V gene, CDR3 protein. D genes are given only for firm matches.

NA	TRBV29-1	SGRSNSPLH
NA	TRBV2	ASSRGDTQY
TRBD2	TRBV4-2	ASSLSTTPGLDQETQY
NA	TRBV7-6	ASSLGWGTDQPQH
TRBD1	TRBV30	AWSVDRASNSNQPQH
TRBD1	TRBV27	ASSSPLTGGRGSPLH
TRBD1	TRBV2	ASRAGTANTGELF
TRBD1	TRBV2	ARGPPGGSTEAF
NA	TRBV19	ASSIFRNNYGYT
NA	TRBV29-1	SVRTGDTQY
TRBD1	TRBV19	ASSGTGVVNQPQH
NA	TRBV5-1	ASSRLGPGRYNSPLH
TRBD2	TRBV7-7	ASSSLTSGGPKSTDTQY
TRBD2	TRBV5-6	ASSTSGGAPYNEQF
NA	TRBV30	AWTSGFNEKLF
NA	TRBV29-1	SVAAGWIYGYT
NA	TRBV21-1	ASSQKPGVPNYGYT
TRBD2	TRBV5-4	ASSFYRGGSSTDTQY
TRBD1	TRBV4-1	ASSLQGANNEKLF
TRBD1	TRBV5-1	ASSIGTAGTEAF
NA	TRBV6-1	ASSEAGAGQTYGYT
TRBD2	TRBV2	ASRGGLANEQF
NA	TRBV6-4	ASLGDPNTGELF
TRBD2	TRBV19	ASSSGLAWETQY
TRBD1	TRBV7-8	ASRSDRADGYT
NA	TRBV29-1	SVQGQMNTEAF
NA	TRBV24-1	ATSDAGGGSNQPQH
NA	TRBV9	ASSSSWGDQPQH
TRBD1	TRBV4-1	ASSQGTGTDGNTIY
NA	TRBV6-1	ASSESRIQF
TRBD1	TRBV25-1	ASSAHGAGTGNEAF
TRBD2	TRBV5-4	ASRIAGSTDTQY
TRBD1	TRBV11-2	ASSTIGQGMGEQY
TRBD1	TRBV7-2	ASSKGQGDSGANVLT
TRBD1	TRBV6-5	ASTGQVNYGYT
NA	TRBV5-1	ASSSAESLGEKLF
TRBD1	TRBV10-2	ASSEPYRGTGTEAF
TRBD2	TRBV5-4	ASSLASGGSAHEQY
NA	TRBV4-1	ASSQFVRGSGGGSYEQY
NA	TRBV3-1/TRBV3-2	ASSQDGRDLYGYT
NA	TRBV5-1	ASSATGQFSFYNSPLH
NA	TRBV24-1	ATSGPQGTDTQY